This T cell receptor (beta chain) was sequenced in a study of cytomegalovirus exposure and HLA in healthy donors. Using immunoSEQ multiplex PCR, the repertoire was profiled, and TCRdb retains in-frame clones only, with some absent. The sample lists a few hundred thousand clones, approximately 88% occurring once. The donors were in the roughly 130-subject validation cohort; that cohort was separate from the approximately 700-subject first cohort. The sample taken for sequencing was PBMCs. This clonotype was sampled from a woman aged 18-30 years in good health and CMV-seronegative.

The CDR3 loop is CASSEAQGWEETQYF. Written as DNA, the CDR3 is TGTGCCAGCAGTGAAGCACAGGGATGGGAGGAGACCCAGTACTTC. The rearrangement uses TRBV6-1 and TRBJ2-5; possibly TRBD1 for D (6 bases). The V and J ends lost 0 bases and 5 bases respectively, with 13 bases between them. CDR1 and CDR2 from the germline V gene are MNHNS and SASEGT. The CDR3 is made up of 15 amino acids.